The 21 T cell receptor beta chains in this list originate from one sample, sequenced in a study of cytomegalovirus exposure and HLA in healthy donors. Sequencing was performed with immunoSEQ multiplex PCR; in TCRdb, only in-frame clones are kept and a portion is missing. The table records about 140,000 clones, about 91% of them present only once. The sample comprised PBMCs. The receptors come from a woman under 30 in good health and CMV-seropositive.

This sequence joins TRBV9 and TRBJ1-1, with D perhaps TRBD1 (5 bases). CDR3 length: 17 residues. The V end lost 0 bases, the J end lost 5 bases, and 20 bases lay between the germline ends. Germline V CDR1 and CDR2: SGDLS, YYNGEE. The CDR3 sequence: CASSVEAGAGWGTEAFF. The CDR3 nucleotides are TGTGCCAGCAGCGTAGAAGCGGGAGCAGGGTGGGGGACTGAAGCTTTCTTT.

As DNA, the CDR3 is TGTGCCACCAGCAGAGAAGGAGTGCGCACAGATACGCAGTATTTT. This codes for CATSREGVRTDTQYF. The rearrangement uses TRBV15 and TRBJ2-3; D gene ambiguous. Trimming cost V 0 bases and J 1 base, with 8 bases left between them. CDR1 is LNHNV, CDR2 YYDKDF, per germline (reference sequence). The CDR3 totals 15 residues.

The rearrangement joins TRBV14 to TRBJ1-2; 9 positions match TRBD1. In germline, CDR1 is SGHDN, CDR2 FVKESK. Trimming removed 1 base from V and 6 bases from J; junction bases left unmatched: 6. CDR3 length: 15 amino acids. The CDR3 DNA sequence: TGTGCCAGCAGCCAAGTCTACCGGGACAGGGATGGCTACACCTTC. Its protein is CASSQVYRDRDGYTF.

This chain joins TRBV5-1 and TRBJ2-2; unclear D gene. CDR1 is SGHRS and CDR2 is YFSETQ in the germline V gene. The CDR3 has 13 residues. The germline V and J ends were trimmed by 0 bases and 4 bases, with 4 bases remaining between them. CDR3 loop: CASSLGATGELFF. The DNA of the CDR3 is TGCGCCAGCAGCTTGGGAGCCACCGGGGAGCTGTTTTTT.

The V gene is TRBV5-1, the J gene TRBJ2-1; a possible D gene is TRBD2 (5 bases). This CDR3 is 15 amino acids long. The germline V and J ends were trimmed by 7 bases and 5 bases, with 19 bases remaining between them. Germline loops: CDR1 SGHRS, CDR2 YFSETQ. In nucleotides, the CDR3 is TGCGCCAGCGGACCTGAAGACGTCGGGAACAATGAGCAGTTCTTC. Amino acids: CASGPEDVGNNEQFF.

The chain links TRBV28 to TRBJ2-1, with D possibly TRBD2 on 5 matching bases. V shed 3 bases and J shed 9 bases, with 9 bases lying between them. Germline V gene lookup returns CDR1 MDHEN and CDR2 SYDVKM. The CDR3 loop spans 12 amino acids. The CDR3 nucleotides read TGTGCCAGCAGTTTGGACTCCACTGAGCAGTTCTTC. Encoded protein: CASSLDSTEQFF.

The chain employs TRBV19 and TRBJ2-3, with 11 bases aligning to TRBD2. Germline V lookup: CDR1 LNHDA, CDR2 SQIVND (reference sequence). The CDR3 runs to 14 residues. The J segment lost 6 bases and the V segment lost 3 bases, leaving 2 bases of the junction unmatched. The CDR3 DNA reads TGTGCCAGTAGTATTCGGACTAGCGGGGATACGCAGTATTTT. It encodes CASSIRTSGDTQYF.

The rearrangement joins TRBV6-5 to TRBJ2-7; 8 nucleotides match TRBD1. Germline loops: CDR1 MNHEY, CDR2 SVGAGI. V shed 6 bases, J shed 4 bases, and the junction held 8 bases outside the gene matches. The CDR3 spans 14 residues. CDR3 bases: TGTGCCAGCAGCCTTCGGACAGGGAGGTACGAGCAGTACTTC. It is translated as CASSLRTGRYEQYF.

This clone was observed a few times. This chain links TRBV5-1 with TRBJ2-3, with 14 bases fitting TRBD2. This CDR3 comprises 18 residues. Losses at the gene ends were 4 bases for V and 2 bases for J; bases not matched to a gene: 9. Germline V gene lookup returns CDR1 SGHRS and CDR2 YFSETQ. CDR3: CASSQGTSGGQDTDTQYF. The CDR3 DNA reads as TGCGCCAGCAGCCAAGGGACTAGCGGGGGCCAAGACACAGATACGCAGTATTTT.

This sequence joins TRBV9 and TRBJ1-2; D unclear. Trimming cost V 4 bases and J 7 bases, with 17 bases left between them. Germline assignment: CDR1 SGDLS and CDR2 YYNGEE. The CDR3 is 14 amino acids. CDR3 region: CASSPHEEIPGYTF. The DNA for the CDR3 is TGTGCCAGCAGCCCCCATGAGGAGATCCCTGGCTACACCTTC.

In this sample, this clone turned up a few times. The V call is TRBV7-9, the J call TRBJ2-1; 13 bases are a match to TRBD2. Germline loops: CDR1 SEHNR, CDR2 FQNEAQ (reference sequence). Trimming at V came to 4 bases and at J to 4 bases, leaving 7 bases not matched to a gene. CDR3 length: 17 amino acids. The CDR3 loop reads CASSSGLAGLGYNEQFF. Here the CDR3 DNA reads TGTGCCAGCAGCTCGGGACTAGCGGGATTGGGTTACAATGAGCAGTTCTTC.

This clone was seen once. V gene TRBV11-3 combines with J gene TRBJ1-6; maybe TRBD1 (5 bases). The CDR3 sequence is 15 residues long. The germline V and J ends were trimmed by 11 bases and 4 bases, with 18 bases remaining between them. The germline CDR1 and CDR2 sequences are SGHNT and YENEEA. CDR3 coding DNA: TGTGCCTACTACCACAGGACAAATTATAATTCACCCCTCCACTTT. It codes for CAYYHRTNYNSPLHF.

V usage is TRBV9 and J usage is TRBJ1-2; D is unresolved. CDR1 and CDR2 (germline): SGDLS, YYNGEE. The CDR3 contains 15 residues. The V end was cut by 4 bases, the J end by 5 bases, with 18 bases between. DNA for the CDR3: TGTGCCAGCAGCCCAAGTTCTTCATACTCTTATGGCTACACCTTC. The encoded protein is CASSPSSSYSYGYTF.

The J gene is TRBJ1-4, the V gene TRBV7-9, with D perhaps TRBD1 (6 bases). CDR1 and CDR2 from the germline V gene are SEHNR and FQNEAQ (reference sequence). Trimming took off 8 bases at V and 7 bases at J, with 17 bases between the two ends. The CDR3 covers 14 residues. Here the CDR3 DNA reads TGTGCCAGCGCGCTGGGGGCTGGGAGTGAAAAACTGTTTTTT. It translates to CASALGAGSEKLFF.

The gene calls are TRBV10-2 and TRBJ1-2; tentative D call: TRBD1 (6 bases). There are 13 residues in the CDR3. Germline lookup yields CDR1 WSHSY and CDR2 SAAADI. The V and J ends lost 2 bases and 2 bases respectively, with 6 bases between them. The CDR3 region has the DNA TGCGCCAGCAGTGAGCAGGGGAACTATGGCTACACCTTC. It is translated as CASSEQGNYGYTF.

The chain recombines TRBV6-1 with TRBJ2-2, with TRBD1 identical over 8 bases. Germline lookup yields CDR1 MNHNS and CDR2 SASEGT. CDR3 length: 15 residues. The V segment lost 6 bases and the J segment 1 base; nucleotides outside the gene matches: 4. CDR3 in amino acids: CASRTGTGNTGELFF. CDR3 coding DNA: TGTGCCAGCAGGACCGGGACAGGGAACACCGGGGAGCTGTTTTTT.

This chain links TRBV4-2 with TRBJ1-4; a possible D gene is TRBD1 (5 bases). The ends were cut back, 0 bases at V and 3 bases at J, with 11 bases in the middle. Germline V gene lookup returns CDR1 LGHNA and CDR2 YNFKEQ. The CDR3 spans 16 residues. CDR3 protein: CASSQDWGESNEKLFF. Written as DNA, the CDR3 is TGTGCCAGCAGCCAAGACTGGGGGGAATCTAATGAAAAACTGTTTTTT.

The V and J genes are TRBV5-6 and TRBJ2-1; D unclear. The CDR3 is 17 amino acids. Trimming stripped 4 bases from V and 0 bases from J, with 17 bases between. From germline, CDR1 is SGHDT and CDR2 YYEEEE. The CDR3 sequence is CASSSKKPPRSYNEQFF. In DNA form, the CDR3 reads TGTGCCAGCAGCAGTAAGAAGCCCCCCCGCTCCTACAATGAGCAGTTCTTC.

The rearrangement links TRBV6-1 to TRBJ1-5; 9 bases fit TRBD1. V gave up 7 bases and J gave up 2 bases; unmatched junction bases: 6. Germline CDR1 reads MNHNS; CDR2 reads SASEGT. This CDR3 has 15 residues. CDR3 amino acids: CASITGGLGNQPQHF. The DNA for the CDR3 is TGTGCCAGCATTACAGGGGGCTTGGGCAATCAGCCCCAGCATTTT.

The chain is built from TRBV28 and TRBJ1-3, with D perhaps TRBD1 (5 bases). The CDR3 runs 14 residues. V was cut by 6 bases and J by 0 bases, with 9 bases left in between. The germline gives CDR1 MDHEN, CDR2 SYDVKM. CDR3 bases: TGTGCCAGCAGCTCAAGGGGCTCTGGAAACACCATATATTTT. Translating it yields CASSSRGSGNTIYF.

To note about this clone: In the same sample, other DNA sequences code for this CDR3. The chain recombines TRBV5-1 with TRBJ1-1, with 7 positions matching TRBD1. V trimming: 4 bases; J trimming: 1 base; junction bases outside the gene matches: 7. The CDR3 contains 15 residues. Germline V gene sequence: CDR1 SGHRS, CDR2 YFSETQ. This CDR3 reads CASSPDRATNTEAFF. In nucleotides, the CDR3 is TGCGCCAGCAGCCCCGACAGGGCGACGAACACTGAAGCTTTCTTT.